This T cell receptor beta chain derives from a study of CD8 T cells in ankylosing spondylitis. Overall study findings and caveats: Seemingly characteristic of ankylosing spondylitis blood was a TCR beta motif consisting of eight highly homologous variants.

This clonotype appeared many times. The target antigen is unknown. Making use of molecular barcodes, quantitative 5'-RACE generated TCR beta libraries. Each CDR3 protein is one row after TCRdb ran MiXCR on the 5' RACE reads. The data show around 13,000 distinct CDR3 sequences, with over 2.5% seen just once and just under 9% held by the top ten. The clonotype was recovered from a male donor with ankylosing spondylitis or in good health (not recorded which). The sample taken for sequencing was blood, either unsorted or a sorted T cell fraction (not recorded which).

CDR3 nucleotide sequence: TGTGCCAGCAGCGTAGCACCGGGGAACACTGAAGCTTTCTTT. It translates to CASSVAPGNTEAFF. This chain links TRBV9 with TRBJ1-1; D uncertain. Trimming removed 0 bases from V and 1 base from J, with 7 bases in between. The CDR3 has 14 amino acids. Germline V gives CDR1 SGDLS, CDR2 YYNGEE.